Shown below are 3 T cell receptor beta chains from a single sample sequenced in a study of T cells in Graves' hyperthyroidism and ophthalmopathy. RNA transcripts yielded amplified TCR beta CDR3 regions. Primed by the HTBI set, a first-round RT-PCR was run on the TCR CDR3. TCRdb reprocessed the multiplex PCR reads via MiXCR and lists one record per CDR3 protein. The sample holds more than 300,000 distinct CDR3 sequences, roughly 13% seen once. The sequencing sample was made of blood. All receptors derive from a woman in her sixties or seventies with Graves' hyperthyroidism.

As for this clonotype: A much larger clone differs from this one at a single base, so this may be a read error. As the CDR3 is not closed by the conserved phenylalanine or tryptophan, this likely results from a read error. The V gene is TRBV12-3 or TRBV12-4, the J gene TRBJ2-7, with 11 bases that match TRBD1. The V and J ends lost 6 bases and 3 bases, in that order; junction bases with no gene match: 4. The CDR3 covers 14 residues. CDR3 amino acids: CASRTGTGGYEQYL. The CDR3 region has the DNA TGTGCCAGCAGAACCGGGACAGGGGGCTACGAGCAGTACCTC.

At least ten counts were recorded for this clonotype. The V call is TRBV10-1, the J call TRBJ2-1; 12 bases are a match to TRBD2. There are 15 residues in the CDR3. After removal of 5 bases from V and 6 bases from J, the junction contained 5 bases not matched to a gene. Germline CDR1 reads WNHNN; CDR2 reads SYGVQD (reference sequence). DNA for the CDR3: TGCGCCAGCAGTATCAGACTAGCGGGAGCCAATGAGCAGTTCTTC. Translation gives CASSIRLAGANEQFF.

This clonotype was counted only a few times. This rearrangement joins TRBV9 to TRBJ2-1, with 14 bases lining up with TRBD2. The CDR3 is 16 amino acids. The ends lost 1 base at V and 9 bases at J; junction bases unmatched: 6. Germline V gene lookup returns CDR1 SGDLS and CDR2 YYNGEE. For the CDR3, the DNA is TGTGCCAGCAGCGTATCTCCCGGACTAGCGGGAGGTGAGCAGTTCTTC. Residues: CASSVSPGLAGGEQFF.